Only one count was recorded for the clone carrying this T cell receptor (beta chain). These data belong to a study of T cell responses to AZD1222 COVID-19 vaccine. CDR3 length equals 15 residues. CDR1 is KGHSH, CDR2 LQKENI, per germline. Unmatched junction bases numbered 4, after V lost 3 bases and J lost 0 bases. The table came from immunoSEQ multiplex PCR; TCRdb's copy has only in-frame clones and leaves some out. The data hold about 130,000 clones, with roughly 90% observed a single time. This TCR was recovered from an adult who received the AZD1222 COVID-19 vaccine. The V gene is TRBV18, the J gene TRBJ1-2; TRBD1 matches 7 bases. The sequencing here drew on peripheral blood, taken 28 days after the second AZD1222 dose. CDR3 protein: CASSPRQGSNYGYTF. CDR3 bases: TGTGCCAGCTCACCTCGACAGGGATCTAACTATGGCTACACCTTC.